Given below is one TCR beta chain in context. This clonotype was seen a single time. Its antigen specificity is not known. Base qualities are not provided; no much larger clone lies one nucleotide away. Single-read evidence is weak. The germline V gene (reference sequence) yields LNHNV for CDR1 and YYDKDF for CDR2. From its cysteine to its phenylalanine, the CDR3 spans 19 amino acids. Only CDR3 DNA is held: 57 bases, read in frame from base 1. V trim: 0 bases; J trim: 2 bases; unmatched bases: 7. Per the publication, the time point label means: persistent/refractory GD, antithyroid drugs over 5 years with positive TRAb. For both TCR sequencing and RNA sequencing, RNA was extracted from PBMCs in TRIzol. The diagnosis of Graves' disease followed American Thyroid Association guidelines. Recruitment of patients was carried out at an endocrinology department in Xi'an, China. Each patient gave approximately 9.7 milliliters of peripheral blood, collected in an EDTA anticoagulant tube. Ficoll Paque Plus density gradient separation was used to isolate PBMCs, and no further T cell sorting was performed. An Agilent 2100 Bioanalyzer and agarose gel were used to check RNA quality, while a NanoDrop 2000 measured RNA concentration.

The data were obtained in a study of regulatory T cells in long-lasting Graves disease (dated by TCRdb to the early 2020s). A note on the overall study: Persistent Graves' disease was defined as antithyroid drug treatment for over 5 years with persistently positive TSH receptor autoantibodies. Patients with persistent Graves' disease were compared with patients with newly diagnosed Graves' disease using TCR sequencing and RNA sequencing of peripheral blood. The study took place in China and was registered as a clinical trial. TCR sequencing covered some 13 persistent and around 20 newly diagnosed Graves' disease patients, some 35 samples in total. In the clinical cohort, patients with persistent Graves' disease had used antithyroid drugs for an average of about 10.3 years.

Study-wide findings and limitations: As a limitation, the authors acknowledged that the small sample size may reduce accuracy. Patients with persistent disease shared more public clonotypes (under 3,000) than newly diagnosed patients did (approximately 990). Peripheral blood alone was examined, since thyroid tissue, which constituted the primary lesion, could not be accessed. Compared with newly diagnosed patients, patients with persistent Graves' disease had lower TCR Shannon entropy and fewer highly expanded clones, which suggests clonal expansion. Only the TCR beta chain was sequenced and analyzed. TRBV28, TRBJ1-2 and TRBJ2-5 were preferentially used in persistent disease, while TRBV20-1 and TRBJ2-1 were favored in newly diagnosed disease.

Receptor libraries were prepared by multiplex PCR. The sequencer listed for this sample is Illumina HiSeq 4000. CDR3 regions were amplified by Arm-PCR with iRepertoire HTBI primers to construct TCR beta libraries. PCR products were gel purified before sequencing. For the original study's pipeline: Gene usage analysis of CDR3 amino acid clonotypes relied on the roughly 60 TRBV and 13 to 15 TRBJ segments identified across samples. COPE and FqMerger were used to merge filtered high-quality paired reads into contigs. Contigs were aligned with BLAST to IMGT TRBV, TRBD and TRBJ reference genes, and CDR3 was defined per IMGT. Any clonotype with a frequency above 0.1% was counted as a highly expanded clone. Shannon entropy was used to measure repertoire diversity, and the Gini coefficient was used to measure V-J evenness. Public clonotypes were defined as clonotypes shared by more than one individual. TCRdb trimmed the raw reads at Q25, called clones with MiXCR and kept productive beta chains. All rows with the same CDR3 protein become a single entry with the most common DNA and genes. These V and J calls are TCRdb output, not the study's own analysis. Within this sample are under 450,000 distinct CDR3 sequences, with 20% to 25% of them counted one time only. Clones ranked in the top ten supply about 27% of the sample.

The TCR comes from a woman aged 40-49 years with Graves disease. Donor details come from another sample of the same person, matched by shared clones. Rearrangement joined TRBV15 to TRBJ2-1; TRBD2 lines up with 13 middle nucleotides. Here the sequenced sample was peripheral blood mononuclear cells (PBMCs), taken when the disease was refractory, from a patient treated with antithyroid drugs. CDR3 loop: CATSRDARLAGGPYNEQFF. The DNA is TGTGCCACCAGCAGAGACGCGAGACTAGCGGGAGGCCCCTACAATGAGCAGTTCTTC.